One sample yielded the 26 T cell receptor beta chains listed below, sequenced in a study of cytomegalovirus exposure and HLA in healthy donors. The primer mix had 60 Vbeta and 13 Jbeta primers. Repertoires were generated with immunoSEQ multiplex PCR, while TCRdb's copy carries only in-frame clones and drops some. The sample lists 170,000 or so clones, over 70% occurring once. Sequencing used PBMCs. The receptors shown here come from a woman aged 25 to 39 in good health and CMV-seronegative.

The rearrangement joins TRBV9 to TRBJ2-1, with no clear D. The CDR3 is made up of 14 amino acids. The ends were cut back, 0 bases at V and 5 bases at J, with 9 bases in the middle. Per germline, CDR1 SGDLS and CDR2 YYNGEE. CDR3 protein: CASSVGGRDNEQFF. CDR3 nucleotides: TGTGCCAGCAGCGTAGGAGGCCGGGACAATGAGCAGTTCTTC.

V usage is TRBV4-3 and J usage is TRBJ2-1, with a weak D call TRBD2 (6 bases). V lost 4 bases and J 9 bases, leaving 16 bases between the germline ends. This CDR3 comprises 14 residues. Germline assignment: CDR1 LGHNA and CDR2 YSLEER. The CDR3 DNA reads as TGCGCCAGCAGCCGGGGGGAACGTATCGGTGAGCAGTTCTTC. Protein sequence: CASSRGERIGEQFF.

The gene calls are TRBV6-6 and TRBJ1-1; unclear D gene. CDR3 length: 13 amino acids. The germline V and J ends were trimmed by 2 bases and 0 bases, with 4 bases remaining between them. Germline-derived CDR1 and CDR2 are MNHNY and SVGAGI (reference sequence). This chain's CDR3 is CASSYEMNTEAFF. Written as DNA, the CDR3 is TGTGCCAGCAGTTACGAGATGAACACTGAAGCTTTCTTT.

The chain uses TRBV28 and TRBJ2-1; a weak D match, TRBD2 (6 bases). V was pared by 6 bases and J by 12 bases, with 12 bases between. Germline CDR1 MDHEN, CDR2 SYDVKM. The CDR3 extends over 11 amino acids. This CDR3 is CASSERDLQFF. The DNA of the CDR3 is TGTGCCAGCAGCGAAAGGGACTTGCAGTTCTTC.

Remarks on this clone: The junction departs from the called germline gene at one end, perhaps through a read error. The gene calls are TRBV7-7 and TRBJ2-7; TRBD1 agrees at 9 bases. Germline CDR1 reads SSHAT; CDR2 reads FNYEAQ (reference sequence). This CDR3 is built from 15 residues. The chain's CDR3 is CASSLAQGALYEQYF. CDR3 nucleotide sequence: TGTGCTAGCAGCTTAGCACAGGGGGCCCTCTACGAGCAGTACTTC.

The chain combines TRBV4-1 with TRBJ2-7; tentatively, D is TRBD2 (6 bases). The CDR3 spans 14 residues. With 4 bases removed from V and 0 bases from J, the gap between germline ends came to 10 bases. Germline V lookup: CDR1 MGHRA, CDR2 YSYEKL. The CDR3 DNA reads as TGCGCCAGCAGCCCGGGACTGTACTCCTACGAGCAGTACTTC. Amino acids: CASSPGLYSYEQYF.

The V and J genes are TRBV4-1 and TRBJ2-1; TRBD2 matches 12 bases. Unmatched junction bases numbered 6, after V lost 5 bases and J lost 1 base. This CDR3 has 17 residues. Germline lookup yields CDR1 MGHRA and CDR2 YSYEKL. CDR3 residues: CASSTTSGRMSYNEQFF. The CDR3 DNA reads TGCGCCAGCAGCACCACTAGCGGGAGGATGTCCTACAATGAGCAGTTCTTC.

The chain couples TRBV28 to TRBJ2-5, with TRBD1 matching 7 bases. Per germline, CDR1 MDHEN and CDR2 SYDVKM. The CDR3 has 15 amino acids. Losses at the gene ends were 3 bases for V and 1 base for J; bases not matched to a gene: 5. CDR3 in amino acids: CASSFSGTVQETQYF. Written as DNA, the CDR3 is TGTGCCAGCAGTTTTTCCGGGACAGTCCAAGAGACCCAGTACTTC.

The rearrangement joins TRBV20-1 to TRBJ1-5; D remains ambiguous. Germline CDR1 and CDR2: DFQATT and SNEGSKA (reference sequence). Trimming removed 3 bases at V and 4 bases at J, with 4 bases between. CDR3 length equals 11 residues. The CDR3 protein is CSASGNQPQHF. For the CDR3, the DNA is TGCAGTGCTAGCGGGAATCAGCCCCAGCATTTT.

This chain joins TRBV18 and TRBJ2-2; possibly TRBD1 for D (5 bases). This CDR3 has 17 residues. Germline loops: CDR1 KGHSH, CDR2 LQKENI. Trimming removed 6 bases from V and 1 base from J, with 18 bases in between. For the CDR3, the DNA is TGTGCCAGCTCCCCTGTGTCTGGGGCTCGGAACACCGGGGAGCTGTTTTTT. Translated, it gives CASSPVSGARNTGELFF.

This clone occurred a few times. This chain links TRBV18 with TRBJ2-7; TRBD1 matches 7 bases. The CDR3 has 13 amino acids. Per germline, CDR1 KGHSH and CDR2 LQKENI. J gave up 3 bases and V 6 bases, and 5 bases lay outside the gene matches. The CDR3 DNA sequence: TGTGCCAGCTCCCAGGGACAGAACTACGAGCAGTACTTC. Translating gives CASSQGQNYEQYF.

The chain recombines TRBV6-5 with TRBJ1-2; D is perhaps TRBD1 (5 bases). The CDR3 totals 15 residues. CDR1 is MNHEY, CDR2 SVGAGI, per germline. With 2 bases removed from V and 4 bases from J, the gap between germline ends came to 14 bases. The CDR3 loop reads CASSYDSQGSYGYTF. CDR3 nucleotide sequence: TGTGCCAGCAGTTACGATTCGCAGGGCTCCTATGGCTACACCTTC.

This clone was counted a few times. This rearrangement joins TRBV18 to TRBJ2-7; 8 bases map to TRBD1. The V and J ends lost 0 bases and 2 bases, in that order; junction bases with no gene match: 9. The germline CDR1 and CDR2 sequences are KGHSH and LQKENI. The CDR3 consists of 17 residues. CDR3 coding DNA: TGTGCCAGCTCACCACCCCAATTAGGACAGGGTACCTACGAGCAGTACTTC. Protein: CASSPPQLGQGTYEQYF.

The rearrangement links TRBV6-1 to TRBJ2-1; 7 bases line up with TRBD2. Germline assignment: CDR1 MNHNS and CDR2 SASEGT. The junction had 7 bases not matched to a gene; V was cut back by 8 bases and J by 6 bases. The CDR3 is 13 amino acids. CDR3: CASASGRINEQFF. DNA of the CDR3: TGTGCCAGCGCTAGCGGACGTATCAATGAGCAGTTCTTC.

The chain employs TRBV27 and TRBJ1-5; D gene ambiguous. V shed 5 bases and J shed 0 bases, with 5 bases lying between them. The CDR3 length is 13 residues. Germline V gene data show CDR1 as MNHEY and CDR2 as SMNVEV (reference sequence). In DNA form, the CDR3 reads TGTGCCAGCAGTCCGTCTAGCAATCAGCCCCAGCATTTT. It yields the protein CASSPSSNQPQHF.

The genes are TRBV30 and TRBJ1-5; D ambiguous. V was trimmed by 1 base and J by 4 bases, leaving 8 bases between them. The CDR3 contains 13 residues. Germline CDR1 reads GTSNPN; CDR2 reads SVGIG (reference sequence). The CDR3 DNA follows: TGTGCCTGGAGTGACATTAATAATCAGCCCCAGCATTTT. Amino acids: CAWSDINNQPQHF. The full variable domain, completed using reference TRBV30 and TRBJ1-5, is SQTIHQWPATLVQPVGSPLSLECTVEGTSNPNLYWYRQAAGRGLQLLFYSVGIGQISSEVPQNLSASRPQDRQFILSSKKLLLSDSGFYLCAWSDINNQPQHFGDGTRLSIL.

The rearrangement links TRBV7-8 to TRBJ2-5; 13 positions agree with TRBD2. Germline V gene sequence: CDR1 SGHVS, CDR2 FQNEAQ. This CDR3 is built from 17 residues. V gave up 4 bases and J gave up 3 bases; unmatched junction bases: 8. CDR3 region: CASSSRTSGGLKETQYF. CDR3 coding DNA: TGTGCCAGCAGCTCTCGGACTAGCGGGGGCCTCAAAGAGACCCAGTACTTC.

The chain carries TRBV28 and TRBJ1-3, with D possibly TRBD1 on 6 matching bases. The V gene's germline CDR1 is MDHEN and CDR2 SYDVKM. This CDR3 has 15 residues. Trimming stripped 6 bases from V and 2 bases from J, with 14 bases between. CDR3 bases: TGTGCCAGCAGGACGAGAACAGGGCCTGGAAACACCATATATTTT. It codes for CASRTRTGPGNTIYF. The full variable domain, rest sourced from reference TRBV28 and TRBJ1-3, is DVKVTQSSRYLVKRTGEKVFLECVQDMDHENMFWYRQDPGLGLRLIYFSYDVKMKEKGDIPEGYSVSREKKERFSLILESASTNQTSMYLCASRTRTGPGNTIYFGEGSWLTVV.

CDR3 DNA sequence: TGTGCTAGTGGTTTGGACAGGGGGCGCAGGGAGACCCAGTACTTC. Its protein is CASGLDRGRRETQYF. The V call is TRBV12-5, the J call TRBJ2-5; 9 positions agree with TRBD1. Germline CDR1 is LGHNT and CDR2 is FRNRAP. This CDR3 is 15 amino acids long. Trimming cost V 1 base and J 5 bases; bases outside gene matches: 5.

The V gene is TRBV5-5, the J gene TRBJ2-7; 11 positions match TRBD2. Germline V gives CDR1 SGHKS, CDR2 YYEKEE (reference sequence). Losses at the gene ends were 0 bases for V and 5 bases for J; bases not matched to a gene: 4. The CDR3 extends over 15 amino acids. The CDR3 loop is CASSLGTSGSNEQYF. The CDR3 DNA follows: TGTGCCAGCAGCTTGGGTACTAGCGGGAGTAACGAGCAGTACTTC. Full variable domain (rest looked up from reference TRBV5-5 and TRBJ2-7): DAGVTQSPTHLIKTRGQQVTLRCSPISGHKSVSWYQQVLGQGPQFIFQYYEKEERGRGNFPDRFSARQFPNYSSELNVNALLLGDSALYLCASSLGTSGSNEQYFGPGTRLTVT.

This rearrangement joins TRBV7-9 to TRBJ1-6, with D possibly TRBD1 on 6 matching bases. Per the germline V gene, CDR1 is SEHNR and CDR2 is FQNEAQ (reference sequence). CDR3 length: 15 amino acids. V lost 5 bases to trimming and J lost 6 bases, with 14 bases between them. The CDR3 here is CASSLDSRINSPLHF. The CDR3 nucleotides are TGTGCCAGCAGCCTGGACAGCCGGATTAATTCACCCCTCCACTTT.

The genes are TRBV7-8 and TRBJ2-7, with TRBD1 identical over 11 bases. The CDR3 runs 15 residues. CDR1 is SGHVS and CDR2 is FQNEAQ in the germline V gene. The J segment lost 3 bases and the V segment lost 1 base, leaving 2 bases of the junction unmatched. The CDR3 is CASSLVGTGGYEQYF. The CDR3 region has the DNA TGTGCCAGCAGCTTAGTTGGGACAGGGGGCTACGAGCAGTACTTC.

This chain joins TRBV11-2 and TRBJ1-2; no reliable D call. The germline V and J ends were trimmed by 2 bases and 4 bases, with 8 bases remaining between them. Per germline, CDR1 SGHAT and CDR2 FQNNGV. The CDR3 totals 13 residues. CDR3 coding DNA: TGTGCCAGCAGCTTACAGGTTTCCTATGGCTACACCTTC. Translation gives CASSLQVSYGYTF.

The CDR3 DNA sequence: TGTGCCAGCAGTGAATTGAGGGAGCAGTACTTC. Translation gives CASSELREQYF. The chain carries TRBV25-1 and TRBJ2-7; D unclear. CDR1 MGHDK and CDR2 SYGVNS come from the germline V gene. There are 11 residues in the CDR3. Between the trimmed V and J ends, which lost 1 base and 7 bases, there was a span of 5 bases.

The chain employs TRBV7-2 and TRBJ2-2; TRBD2 matches at 16 bases. Looked up from germline, CDR1 is SGHTA and CDR2 is FQGNSA. V was clipped by 4 bases and J by 6 bases; unmatched bases: 5. The CDR3 is made up of 17 amino acids. The CDR3 sequence is CASSSGLAGGRAGELFF. The CDR3 DNA reads as TGTGCCAGCAGCTCGGGACTAGCGGGGGGGCGGGCCGGGGAGCTGTTTTTT.

A note on this clone: The same CDR3 is also encoded by other DNA sequences in this sample. The rearrangement uses TRBV5-1 and TRBJ2-5; 7 bases line up with TRBD2. CDR3 length equals 15 residues. V trimming: 0 bases; J trimming: 2 bases; junction bases outside the gene matches: 4. CDR1 and CDR2 (germline): SGHRS, YFSETQ. The CDR3 bases are TGCGCCAGCAGCTTGGTGGGGGGGGGACAAGAGACCCAGTACTTC. This gives the protein CASSLVGGGQETQYF.